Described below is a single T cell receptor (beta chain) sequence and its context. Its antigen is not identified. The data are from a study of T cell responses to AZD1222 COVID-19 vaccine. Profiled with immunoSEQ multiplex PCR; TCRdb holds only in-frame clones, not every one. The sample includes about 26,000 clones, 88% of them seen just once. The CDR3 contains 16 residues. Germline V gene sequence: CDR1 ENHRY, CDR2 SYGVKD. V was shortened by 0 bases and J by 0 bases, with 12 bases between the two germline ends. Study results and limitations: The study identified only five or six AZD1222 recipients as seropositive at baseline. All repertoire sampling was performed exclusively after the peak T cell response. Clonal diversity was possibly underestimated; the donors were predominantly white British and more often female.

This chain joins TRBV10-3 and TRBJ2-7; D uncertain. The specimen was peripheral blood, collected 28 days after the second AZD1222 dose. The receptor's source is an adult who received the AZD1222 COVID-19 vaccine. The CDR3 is CAISESGQVSSYEQYF. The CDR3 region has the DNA TGTGCCATCAGTGAGTCTGGCCAGGTAAGCTCCTACGAGCAGTACTTC.